This T cell receptor beta chain was recovered during a study of blood T cell repertoires in COVID-19 (TCRdb year 2020). General notes on the study: Samples covering the acute and convalescent phases of COVID-19 were provided by collaborators in the United States, Italy and Spain. The dataset comprised deeply sampled blood TCRbeta repertoires from subjects exposed to, actively infected with, or recovered from COVID-19. The repertoires were released in a freely available public database intended as a resource for research on the immune response to SARS-CoV-2. Where HLA class I and class II types were available, the types were taken from metadata supplied by the sample provider, not from assay-based typing. The samples were drawn from the first 160 participants of the ongoing ImmuneRACE study and from 950 to 1,500 subjects provided by 6 global collaborators. The prospective study material was composed of cDNA or gDNA derived from T cells, B-cell-depleted T cells, or PBMCs. Sample metadata almost always included a de-identified subject ID, COVID-19 status, age in years and sex.

Notes on this clone: Its antigen is still unknown. No much larger clonotype is one base removed from it; base qualities were not supplied.

Each collaborating institution followed its own protocols to collect whole blood in K2EDTA tubes. Collaborator samples were shipped for TCRbeta analysis as frozen whole blood, isolated PBMCs, or DNA extracted from either sample type. TCRbeta CDR3 regions were amplified from genomic DNA by means of the immunoSEQ Assay, a bias-controlled multiplex PCR. Turning to the authors' computational methods: Nucleated cell counts per sample were estimated from amplification of reference gene primers within the assay. To quantify the absolute abundance of each unique TCRbeta CDR3 rearrangement, sequence reads were collapsed and filtered. Productive Simpson clonality was computed per sample as the square root of Simpson's diversity index over productive rearrangements. TCRdb provides this immuneACCESS table in a form limited to in-frame rearrangements. Some clones are lacking; in checked studies, under half of them reflect an unresolved V gene, and why the rest are absent is not known. Clone size and V and J calls were adopted from that table, with D and trimming inferred from the DNA. In this sample the table shows more than 80,000 clones, 65% to 80% of which occur a single time. The ten largest make up about a fifth of the sample.

Paper-wide results and their limitations: Clinical and demographic metadata were provided uncurated, with the amount varying by source and participant.

Reading the germline V gene gives CDR1 KGHSH and CDR2 LQKENI. Trimming accounts for 2 bases at V and 3 bases at J, while the number of junction bases matched to no gene is 1. The CDR3 covers 14 residues, taking in both the cysteine and the phenylalanine. The read is trimmed to its CDR3 DNA, 42 bases read in frame from base 1. The V and J segments used are TRBV18 and TRBJ1-2; 9 bases in the junction line up with TRBD1. Sequencing was carried out using peripheral blood. The receptor was derived from an elderly woman with active or convalescent COVID-19. The nucleotide sequence reads TGTGCCAGCTCACCAGGACAGGGGTACTATGGCTACACCTTC. Its amino acids are CASSPGQGYYGYTF. Reference TRBV18 and TRBJ1-2 genes cover what lies past the CDR3, so the full variable domain is NAGVMQNPRHLVRRRGQEARLRCSPMKGHSHVYWYRQLPEEGLKFMVYLQKENIIDESGMPKERFSAEFPKEGPSILRIQQVVRGDSAAYFCASSPGQGYYGYTFGSGTRLTVV.